This entry describes one T cell receptor (beta chain). The specificity of this receptor is unknown. The sample comes from a study of cytomegalovirus exposure and HLA in healthy donors listed by TCRdb under 2017. General notes on the study: According to an earlier analysis of 550 to 750 of the donors, 150 million to 200 million T cells yielded some 110 million unique TCR beta sequences and roughly 280 Gb of sequence data. An early release covering about 600 HLA-typed donors comprised about 320 gigabases of sequencing data and approximately 85 million unique TCR sequences. Among the roughly 370 genotyped donors, approximately 82% belonged to the genetic ancestry cluster associated with self-reported Caucasian donors. The aim of the study was to test whether cataloging public T cell receptors could identify signatures of past pathogen exposure. The study profiled the T cell repertoires of about 720 subjects by immunosequencing and related them to cytomegalovirus serostatus. Besides the first cohort of roughly 660 subjects, a separate validation cohort made up of roughly 120 different subjects was used. To predict cytomegalovirus infection status, the study combined high-throughput TCR immunosequencing, statistical association of individual TCRs with disease status, and machine learning. In a later analysis, previously published TCR beta repertoires from some 640 donors were re-analyzed and high-resolution HLA genotyping was added so that TCR occurrence patterns could be studied. The later analysis used no new phenotypic data to find candidate immune exposures, relying instead on TCR beta sequences and their occurrence across donors. An earlier analysis of approximately 630 of the donors applied high-throughput TCR beta sequencing to assess whether each TCR beta V gene segment acted as functional or pseudogenic. Donor age, sex, ethnicity and CMV serostatus were compiled together with the repertoire data. In a later genetic analysis, genome-wide SNP genotypes for about 55% of the 666 donors were used, and that subset was treated as a discovery cohort. All discovery cohort repertoires had been generated using a single sequencing platform. Both class I and class II loci were covered by HLA typing, at four-digit resolution. Typing coverage differed by locus: A, B, C, DRB1 and DQB1 were typed in about 629-630 donors, DQA1 in 500 to 550, DPA1 in nearly 610, and DPB1 in 472. Because of strong linkage in the cohort, a handful of DR-DQ haplotypes were treated as single units for association and clustering. Among over 350 genotyped donors of the cohort, an average of around 240,000 unique TCR beta nucleotide sequences were sequenced per donor, around 20% of them non-productive. General findings and caveats noted by the study authors: Some IMGT-functional V segments, including TRBV6-2 and TRBV6-3, could not be told apart with the 87-base-pair reads, so those segments were excluded. In vitro tests confirmed that three of the cytomegalovirus-associated TCR beta chains recognize cytomegalovirus antigens. In a later analysis, HLA-associated TCR beta chains were found to be more clonally expanded and to have lower generation probabilities than equally common non-associated chains. An earlier analysis of approximately 500 of the donors showed that most TCR beta V segments appeared in productive rearrangements either about 87% or about 30% of the time, which broadly matched IMGT annotations. A further reported finding was that TCR beta sequences accurately predicted the HLA-A and HLA-B alleles for most subjects in the first cohort. Because HLA typing was unavailable for some donors at each locus, only the typed subset was used in association tests. In a later genetic analysis, fewer N-insertions in productive TCRs were reported among donors in an Asian-associated ancestry cluster than the approximately 710-donor mean. In a later analysis, TCR association rates were found to vary across HLA loci, with the most associated TCRs seen for DRB1 alleles and the fewest for HLA-C alleles. In this cohort, only TCR beta chains were sequenced, and detectable features were limited by the absence of alpha or paired-chain data. Most CMV-associated TCR beta chains appeared to be HLA-restricted in a later analysis, and the HLA associations seemed to be driven largely by CMV exposure. The sequencing pipeline was judged likely to have produced a cluster of highly shared sequence variants as a technical artifact. According to the authors, the approach could potentially be generalized to other disease states and immunological phenotypes. Correlated functional status among segregating V segments might reflect linkage disequilibrium, but an unknown experimental factor could not be ruled out. A later analysis reported that several top co-occurrence clusters appeared linked to parvovirus B19, influenza, CMV and Epstein-Barr virus. Assigning TCR associations to individual alleles was difficult when HLA alleles, especially DR and DQ, strongly co-occurred. While some public TCRs were present in many individuals, most TCR sequences turned up only very rarely across donors. A total of about 150 TCR beta chains were listed by the study as associated with cytomegalovirus. For the cohort, immune exposure information was limited to CMV serostatus. A later genetic analysis associated a missense DCLRE1C variant with V-gene and J-gene trimming of TCR beta chains, and an independent cohort replicated the association. The presence/absence analyses assumed that sequencing depth was roughly uniform across donors, and that assumption may not be true. Because counts were too low, under 20 rarely observed V segments, including chromosome 9 orphons, were left out of the earlier analysis of approximately 580 of the donors. The classifier was reported to diagnose cytomegalovirus status with high specificity and sensitivity in both the original and validation cohorts. In a later analysis, around 17,000 TCR beta sequences were associated with specific HLA alleles at a false discovery rate of 0.05.

The library came from the immunoSEQ multiplex PCR assay. A mixture of 60 forward primers for TCR Vbeta segments and 13 reverse primers for TCR Jbeta segments was used in the multiplex PCR. The CDR3 region of rearranged TCR beta genes was amplified from genomic DNA with a multiplex PCR assay. The amplified TCR beta libraries were sequenced on the Illumina HiSeq System as 87-base-pair reads. As for the authors' bioinformatics: In a later analysis, 80 million or so unique TCR beta chains were counted across the 500 to 850 repertoires, and around 10 million of these chains were shared by at least two donors. Raw reads were error-corrected and collapsed into unique sequences with a nearest-neighbor algorithm that merged closely related sequences to remove PCR and sequencing errors. Alignment of CDR3 sequences to IMGT reference sequences was used to assign V, D and J gene segments. For a sequence to be retained, at least a six-nucleotide match to both a V gene segment and a J gene segment was required. Rearrangements were called productive when the CDR3 lacked stop codons and stayed in frame with V and J; all others were non-productive. CDR3 was defined by IMGT convention, running from the second conserved V-encoded cysteine to the conserved J-encoded phenylalanine. Sequences without an unambiguous match to a single V gene segment were excluded from the earlier analysis of 587 of the donors. In an earlier analysis of some 590 of the donors, a V segment was called functional when productive rearrangements were above 56.7%, and segregating when the standard deviation between donors exceeded 5%. To diagnose cytomegalovirus status from the catalog of TCR beta chain sequences, a statistical classification framework was built. A later analysis assigned V and J genes by comparing TCR nucleotide sequences with IMGT/GENE-DB human TR gene sequences. A later analysis assigned CDR3 sequences and most-parsimonious VDJ recombination scenarios with the TCRdist pipeline. In a later analysis, each TCR beta chain was defined by its CDR3 amino acid sequence together with its V-gene family, and reads lacking a unique V-gene family were excluded. In a later analysis, around 600 highly shared, low-generation-probability nucleotide sequences were removed to address suspected cross-contamination and a sequencing artifact. A later analysis calculated a clonal expansion index for each public chain from normalized within-repertoire ranks of inferred template counts. In a later analysis, generation probabilities were computed using a VDJ recombination model fitted to out-of-frame rearrangements, and the results were checked against IGoR. In a later analysis, hypergeometric tests were used to score TCR-TCR, TCR-HLA and TCR-CMV co-occurrence, with a repertoire-size bias correction applied to TCR pairs. A later analysis estimated false discovery rates by permuting HLA or CMV assignments 20 times. In a later analysis, co-occurring TCRs were grouped using DBSCAN, with TCRdist sequence similarity added in when clustering inside HLA-allele-positive subsets. Co-occurrence clustering excluded repertoires with fewer than 30,000 or more than 120,000 public chains, plus five with anomalous nucleotide sharing. This is the immuneACCESS table as TCRdb keeps it, with only in-frame sequences that have V and J called. A part of the clones is gone; compared with another copy, unresolved V genes explain less than half, and the rest is unexplained. V and J calls and clone size are copied from that table; D and trimming were computed from the DNA. The sample table gives about 160,000 clones. Of the sample, over 1% falls within the top ten clones.

The cohort consisted of 600 to 750 healthy bone marrow donors. All cohort members were sampled while nominally healthy, although unrecorded immune exposures were likely present. The donor tested CMV seronegative, placing the donor among the 350 or so seronegative members of the cohort. Every donor gave a peripheral blood sample, and the peripheral blood mononuclear cells from that sample were used for TCR beta sequencing. Genomic DNA was extracted from the blood cell samples with the Qiagen DNeasy Blood Extraction Kit. V was cut back by 5 bases and J by 1 base, leaving a gap of 11 bases between them. Taken from cysteine to phenylalanine, the CDR3 has 14 residues. CDR3 DNA only is kept here, 42 bases in frame from base 1. CDR1 LNHDA and CDR2 SQIVND were looked up in the germline V gene (reference sequence).

The V and J segments used are TRBV19 and TRBJ1-1; a tentative D call is TRBD1 (6 bases match). What was sequenced was PBMCs. This TCR was sampled from a woman in her sixties or seventies in good health and CMV-seronegative. The CDR3 region has the sequence CASSLQGTNTEAFF. DNA sequence: TGTGCCAGTAGTTTACAGGGCACGAACACTGAAGCTTTCTTT.